This T cell receptor (beta chain) was documented in a study of cytomegalovirus exposure and HLA in healthy donors. Study-wide context: Tens of millions of unique TCR sequences came from HLA-typed donors in an early release. When 300 to 400 donors were genotyped, approximately 80% of them were found to fall in the Caucasian-associated ancestry cluster.

Remarks on this clone: As yet, its antigen is unknown.

General study results and limits: V- and J-gene trimming of TCR beta was linked (in a later analysis) to a missense DCLRE1C variant. An analysis was carried out later, and it reportedly showed fewer N-insertions in an Asian-associated ancestry cluster than the approximately 710-donor mean.

The V end was cut by 1 base, the J end by 1 base, with 11 bases between. The germline V gene has CDR1 SGHRS and CDR2 YFSETQ. This CDR3 has 16 amino acids. A multiplex PCR was run with 60 Vbeta primers and 13 Jbeta primers. Profiled with immunoSEQ multiplex PCR; TCRdb holds only in-frame clones, not every one. The repertoire holds 90,000 to 120,000 clones, with 77% as singletons. The sequence was collected from a male donor in good health and CMV-seronegative. The rearrangement links TRBV5-1 to TRBJ1-4; no firm D call. The sequenced sample was PBMCs. The CDR3 DNA sequence: TGCGCCAGCAGCTTGACGCCCCGAGGAACTAATGAAAAACTGTTTTTT. Protein product: CASSLTPRGTNEKLFF.